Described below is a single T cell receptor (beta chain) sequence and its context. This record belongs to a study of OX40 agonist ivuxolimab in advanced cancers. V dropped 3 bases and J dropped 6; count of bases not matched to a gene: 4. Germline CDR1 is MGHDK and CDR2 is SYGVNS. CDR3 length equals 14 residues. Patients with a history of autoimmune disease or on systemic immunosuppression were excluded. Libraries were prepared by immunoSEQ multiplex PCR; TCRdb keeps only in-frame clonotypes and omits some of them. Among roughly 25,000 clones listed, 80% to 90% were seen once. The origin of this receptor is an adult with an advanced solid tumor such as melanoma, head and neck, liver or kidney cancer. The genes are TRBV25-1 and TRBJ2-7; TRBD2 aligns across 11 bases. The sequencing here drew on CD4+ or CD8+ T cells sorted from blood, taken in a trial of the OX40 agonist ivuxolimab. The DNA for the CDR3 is TGTGCCAGCAGTGATACTAGCGGGAGAGTCGAGCAGTACTTC. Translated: CASSDTSGRVEQYF.